This T cell receptor (beta chain) was captured in a study of lung T cells in sarcoidosis with Löfgren's syndrome (dated by TCRdb to 2015 to 2018). In the study overall: Sarcoidosis was described as a granulomatous, mainly pulmonary disease marked by CD4+ T cell accumulation in bronchoalveolar lavage fluid. The repertoire analyses were focused on Lofgren's syndrome patients.

This clonotype occurred many times. The antigen it recognizes is unknown. No much larger clonotype is one base removed from it; base qualities were not supplied. The study profiled TCR repertoires of CD4+ T cells collected through bronchoalveolar lavage. Counted from cysteine to phenylalanine, this CDR3 has 16 amino acids. Only the CDR3 region is kept as DNA, spanning 48 bases read in frame from base 1. Trimming accounts for 0 bases at V and 7 bases at J, while the number of junction bases matched to no gene is 9. Taken from the germline V gene (reference sequence), the CDR1 and CDR2 loops are SGHNT and YYREEE. Data came from an Illumina MiSeq. Using fastp at Q25 and MiXCR, TCRdb reprocessed the public reads and kept productive beta chains. Every entry covers one CDR3 protein and lists the most common genes and DNA from its rows. The sample includes around 2,500 distinct CDR3 sequences, with about 21% observed a single time. Approximately 24% of the sample is held by the ten biggest clonotypes.

What the authors observed across the whole study: The study only suggested recognition of a sarcoidosis-associated antigen, and the antigen remained putative and unidentified. When alphabeta pairing was analyzed, TRAV12-1 tended to pair preferentially with TRBV2, and the resulting paired TCRs displayed CDR3 homology. Sharing of TRAV12-1 and TRBV2 CDR3 motifs among multiple Lofgren's syndrome patients was reported, suggesting public CD4+ TCR repertoires. TRAV12-1 and TRBV2 were reported as the most expanded V gene segments in Löfgren's syndrome patients compared with control subjects.

The sequencing input was CD4+ T cells from bronchoalveolar lavage. This sequence originates from a human donor with sarcoidosis (Löfgren's syndrome or another form), or a control subject (not recorded which). This chain joins TRBV5-4 to TRBJ2-2; 7 middle bases align to TRBD1. The CDR3 sequence is CASSLDPTGNGGELFF. Read as DNA, the sequence is TGTGCCAGCAGCTTGGACCCGACAGGGAATGGCGGGGAGCTGTTTTTT.